A single sample is the source of the 21 T cell receptor beta chains below, sequenced in a study of early T cells in non-severe SARS-CoV-2 infection (dated by TCRdb to the early 2020s). The protocol used for the library was 5' RACE. Sequenced on a NextSeq 500. The public reads were reprocessed in TCRdb via fastp at Q25 and MiXCR, keeping in-frame beta chains. Every entry covers one CDR3 protein and lists the most common genes and DNA from its rows. The sample profile shows tens of thousands of distinct CDR3 sequences; 12% of them were found once. The ten largest account for around 2.4% of the sample. The material sequenced was whole blood. The receptor source for this set is an adult who was a healthcare worker with PCR-confirmed SARS-CoV-2 infection or an uninfected control (not recorded which).

Only a few counts were recorded for this clonotype. V gene TRBV13 combines with J gene TRBJ1-2; D call uncertain. With 1 base removed from V and 3 bases from J, the gap between germline ends came to 12 bases. This CDR3 is 15 amino acids long. Germline-derived CDR1 and CDR2 are PRHDT and FYEKMQ (reference sequence). The CDR3 DNA is TGTGCCAGCAGCTTAGCGGGATTGTCTCACTATGGCTACACCTTC. Protein sequence: CASSLAGLSHYGYTF.

The chain employs TRBV5-4 and TRBJ1-2; the D gene is possibly TRBD1 (6 bases). Germline values: CDR1 SGHNT, CDR2 YYREEE (reference sequence). Trimming shortened V by 4 bases and J by 5 bases, and 15 bases separated the two germline ends. The CDR3 totals 14 residues. CDR3 region: CASSRTEGKYGYTF. The CDR3, as DNA: TGTGCCAGCAGCCGGACAGAGGGGAAGTATGGCTACACCTTC.

The sample holds a few counts of this clonotype. J is TRBJ2-1 and V is TRBV29-1, with TRBD1 identical over 8 bases. Trimming at V came to 4 bases and at J to 4 bases, leaving 6 bases not matched to a gene. There are 14 residues in the CDR3. From germline, CDR1 is SQVTM and CDR2 ANQGSEA. CDR3 region: CSVASGGFYNEQFF. CDR3 nucleotides: TGCAGCGTTGCCTCAGGGGGCTTTTACAATGAGCAGTTCTTC.

This clonotype occurred many times. The rearrangement links TRBV4-1 to TRBJ2-6, with a possible D match to TRBD1 (5 bases). V shed 4 bases and J shed 2 bases, with 18 bases lying between them. Looked up from germline, CDR1 is MGHRA and CDR2 is YSYEKL. This CDR3 has 18 residues. The CDR3 region is CASSRLTQSGPGANVLTF. CDR3 nucleotides: TGCGCCAGCAGCCGCTTAACCCAGTCAGGGCCTGGGGCCAACGTCCTGACTTTC.

This clonotype occurred many times. This chain connects TRBV29-1 to TRBJ1-2; 10 bases map to TRBD1. Germline values: CDR1 SQVTM, CDR2 ANQGSEA. The CDR3 totals 14 residues. V was clipped by 2 bases and J by 2 bases; unmatched bases: 2. CDR3 coding DNA: TGCAGCGTTGAACCGGGACAGGGGAACTATGGCTACACCTTC. Its protein product is CSVEPGQGNYGYTF. Filled out from reference TRBV29-1 and TRBJ1-2, the complete variable domain reads SAVISQKPSRDICQRGTSLTIQCQVDSQVTMMFWYRQQPGQSLTLIATANQGSEATYESGFVIDKFPISRPNLTFSTLTVSNMSPEDSSIYLCSVEPGQGNYGYTFGSGTRLTVV.

The chain's CDR3 is CSVLGTDHYSIQYF. CDR3 DNA sequence: TGCAGCGTTCTTGGGACAGACCATTATAGCATTCAGTACTTC. The chain is built from TRBV29-1 and TRBJ2-4, with TRBD1 identical over 7 bases. This CDR3 is 14 amino acids long. Trimming at V came to 5 bases and at J to 9 bases, leaving 13 bases not matched to a gene. Germline values: CDR1 SQVTM, CDR2 ANQGSEA. Based on the CDR3 plus reference TRBV29-1 and TRBJ2-4, the full variable domain is SAVISQKPSRDICQRGTSLTIQCQVDSQVTMMFWYRQQPGQSLTLIATANQGSEATYESGFVIDKFPISRPNLTFSTLTVSNMSPEDSSIYLCSVLGTDHYSIQYFGAGTRLSVL.

This chain uses TRBV6-2 or TRBV6-3 with TRBJ2-7; no reliable D call. The CDR3 has 13 residues. V gave up 2 bases and J gave up 0 bases, with 5 bases separating them. Germline assignment: CDR1 MNHEY and CDR2 SVGEGT. The CDR3 region is CASSYGFSYEQYF. The CDR3 DNA reads as TGTGCCAGCAGTTACGGATTCTCCTACGAGCAGTACTTC.

Worth noting for this clonotype: A much bigger clone sits one base away, suggesting this may be a read error. In DNA form, the CDR3 reads TGTGCCAGCAGCGTAGCTGGTAGCACCGGCGAGCAGTACTTC. Its translation is CASSVAGSTGEQYF. The chain uses TRBV9 and TRBJ2-7; D is unclear. The CDR3 runs to 14 residues. V shed 0 bases and J shed 6 bases, with 13 bases lying between them. Looked up from germline, CDR1 is SGDLS and CDR2 is YYNGEE.

The CDR3: CASSYSIQGSYNEQFF. In nucleotides, the CDR3 is TGTGCCAGCAGTTACTCGATCCAGGGTTCCTACAATGAGCAGTTCTTC. J is TRBJ2-1 and V is TRBV6-2 or TRBV6-3, with a tentative D call TRBD1 (5 bases). CDR1 and CDR2 (germline): MNHEY, SVGEGT. V lost 0 bases and J 1 base, leaving 10 bases between the germline ends. CDR3 size: 16 residues.

This clonotype appeared a few times. The J gene is TRBJ2-7, the V gene TRBV3-1; D may correspond to TRBD1 or TRBD2 (5 bases each). The CDR3 totals 19 residues. Per the germline V gene, CDR1 is LGHDT and CDR2 is YNNKEL (reference sequence). The V and J ends lost 0 bases and 0 bases respectively, with 21 bases between them. The CDR3 DNA follows: TGTGCCAGCAGCCAAGATGGGGGAAGGAATAGACTTCGCTCCTACGAGCAGTACTTC. Its translation: CASSQDGGRNRLRSYEQYF.

The chain combines TRBV29-1 with TRBJ1-1; no clear D gene. V lost 6 bases and J 1 base, leaving 9 bases between the germline ends. The CDR3 is 12 residues long. Germline V gives CDR1 SQVTM, CDR2 ANQGSEA. CDR3 sequence (DNA): TGCAGCGTGCGTCGCCCGAACACTGAAGCTTTCTTT. This translates into CSVRRPNTEAFF.

This clonotype was seen repeatedly, ten times or more. The chain links TRBV30 to TRBJ2-7; 8 positions match TRBD1. The trim removed 2 bases at V and 2 bases at J, leaving 5 bases unmatched. Germline CDR1 reads GTSNPN; CDR2 reads SVGIG (reference sequence). The length of the CDR3 is 14 residues. The CDR3 sequence is CAWSLAGGAYEQYF. For the CDR3, the DNA is TGTGCCTGGAGTTTGGCAGGGGGCGCCTACGAGCAGTACTTC.

V and J are TRBV11-2 and TRBJ2-1; D unclear. Germline V CDR1 and CDR2: SGHAT, FQNNGV. This CDR3 is 17 amino acids long. Trimming left V 2 bases short and J 0 bases short, with 14 bases between. This CDR3 is CASSLKIMRSSYNEQFF. DNA for the CDR3: TGTGCCAGCAGCTTAAAAATAATGCGAAGCTCCTACAATGAGCAGTTCTTC.

This clonotype was seen at least ten times. The CDR3 is CATRGTGGTYNEQFF. The CDR3 nucleotides read TGTGCCACCAGAGGGACAGGGGGAACCTACAATGAGCAGTTCTTC. This chain connects TRBV10-3 to TRBJ2-1, with TRBD1 matching 11 bases. The CDR3 covers 15 residues. Trimming removed 10 bases from V and 2 bases from J; junction bases left unmatched: 7. The germline gives CDR1 ENHRY, CDR2 SYGVKD.

This clonotype was counted between two and nine times. The chain has TRBV30 and TRBJ1-2, with D uncertain. Germline V CDR1 and CDR2: GTSNPN, SVGIG (reference sequence). The CDR3 sequence is 12 residues long. V lost 2 bases and J lost 6, with 10 bases in between. The CDR3 DNA reads as TGTGCCTGGAGTCCTACCCCCGATGGCTACACCTTC. This codes for CAWSPTPDGYTF.

This chain joins TRBV29-1 and TRBJ2-3; D possibly corresponds to TRBD2 (5 bases). This CDR3 region has 13 residues. Germline V CDR1 and CDR2: SQVTM, ANQGSEA. The germline V and J ends were trimmed by 2 bases and 3 bases, with 9 bases remaining between them. The CDR3 is CSVEYGKTDTQYF. CDR3 in DNA: TGCAGCGTTGAATACGGGAAAACAGATACGCAGTATTTT.

The chain combines TRBV28 with TRBJ2-1; TRBD2 might be the D (5 bases). With 1 base removed from V and 7 bases from J, the gap between germline ends came to 8 bases. Germline V gene lookup returns CDR1 MDHEN and CDR2 SYDVKM. This CDR3 contains 13 residues. The CDR3 sequence: CASSLSRRNEQFF. In nucleotides, the CDR3 is TGTGCCAGCAGTTTATCTCGGAGGAATGAGCAGTTCTTC.

The chain links TRBV4-1 to TRBJ2-5; no clear D. V was clipped by 0 bases and J by 3 bases, with 8 bases between them. In germline, CDR1 is MGHRA, CDR2 YSYEKL. The CDR3 has 14 amino acids. The DNA for the CDR3 is TGCGCCAGCAGCCAAGATAACGGTGAAGAGACCCAGTACTTC. Translation: CASSQDNGEETQYF.

Ten or more counts support this clonotype. This rearrangement joins TRBV20-1 to TRBJ2-1; 9 nucleotides match TRBD1. This CDR3 has 14 residues. Germline lookup yields CDR1 DFQATT and CDR2 SNEGSKA (reference sequence). V shed 5 bases, J shed 7 bases, and the junction held 9 bases outside the gene matches. The CDR3 DNA reads as TGCAGTGCTGGGGGAGGGACAGGGAAAAATGAGCAGTTCTTC. This encodes CSAGGGTGKNEQFF.

The chain links TRBV5-1 to TRBJ1-2, with D tentatively TRBD1 (6 bases). The germline V gene has CDR1 SGHRS and CDR2 YFSETQ. The CDR3 length is 15 residues. Trimming stripped 3 bases from V and 2 bases from J, with 14 bases between. The CDR3 DNA reads as TGCGCCAGCAGCTCAGGGGCCGCACTGAACTATGGCTACACCTTC. This gives the protein CASSSGAALNYGYTF.

This clonotype showed up many times. The chain employs TRBV5-1 and TRBJ2-7; possible D gene TRBD2, 6 bases. The CDR3 is made up of 16 amino acids. Trimming pared 2 bases from V and 2 bases from J, leaving 17 bases between. CDR1 SGHRS and CDR2 YFSETQ come from the germline V gene. The CDR3 spells CASSLSAGTITYEQYF. The CDR3 DNA is TGCGCCAGCAGCTTATCGGCGGGGACCATCACCTACGAGCAGTACTTC.